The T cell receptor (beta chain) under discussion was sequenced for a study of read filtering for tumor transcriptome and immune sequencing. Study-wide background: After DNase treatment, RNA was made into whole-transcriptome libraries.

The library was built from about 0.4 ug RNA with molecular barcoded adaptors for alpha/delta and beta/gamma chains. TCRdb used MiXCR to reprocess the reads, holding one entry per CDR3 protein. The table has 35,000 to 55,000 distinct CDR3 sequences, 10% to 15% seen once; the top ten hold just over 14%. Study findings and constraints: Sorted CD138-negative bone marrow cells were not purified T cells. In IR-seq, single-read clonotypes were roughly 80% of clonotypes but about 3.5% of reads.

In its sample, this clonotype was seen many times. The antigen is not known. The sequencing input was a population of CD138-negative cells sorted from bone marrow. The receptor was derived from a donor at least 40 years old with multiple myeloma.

The CDR3 is CASSEARGPGELFF. DNA for the CDR3: TGTGCCAGCAGTGAAGCCAGGGGACCCGGGGAGCTGTTTTTT. The rearrangement uses TRBV6-1 and TRBJ2-2, with D maybe TRBD1 (6 bases). Trimming removed 0 bases at V and 6 bases at J, with 8 bases between. Germline assignment: CDR1 MNHNS and CDR2 SASEGT. CDR3 length equals 14 residues.